Sequencing of this T cell receptor (beta chain) was carried out in a study of shared T cell receptors in the human thymus. Germline V CDR1 and CDR2: MNHEY, SMNVEV (reference sequence). This CDR3 region has 15 residues. The V gene lost 3 bases and the J gene lost 3 bases, with 14 bases spanning the gap. TCRdb's table, derived via immunoSEQ multiplex PCR, lists solely in-frame clones and lacks some. The sample lists 650,000 to 950,000 clones; over 75% were seen once. This clone was seen just once. The sample was also linked to a second study, of human thymus T cells. That paper notes: Within thymic and blood repertoires, V and J gene usage appeared to be biased. Related studies noted strongly shared thymic repertoires across unrelated people.

The clonotype was recovered from a girl less than two years old with a congenital heart defect. The sequencing sample was made of thymocytes. This chain connects TRBV27 to TRBJ2-5; tentatively, D is TRBD1 (5 bases). The CDR3 nucleotides are TGTGCCAGCAGTTTCGGGCCCGTAGGGGAAGAGACCCAGTACTTC. Protein: CASSFGPVGEETQYF.